The TCR beta chain described here comes from a study of beta chain features in type 1 diabetes. Whole-study context: Over all samples combined, around 110 million sorted cells were examined.

Trimming pared 5 bases from V and 7 bases from J, leaving 11 bases between. Germline CDR1 SGHTA, CDR2 FQGNSA. The CDR3 loop spans 13 amino acids. General study results and limits: The naive, central memory and Treg TCRB repertoires of patients appeared to be more similar to one another than those of healthy donors. Cells expressing TCR highly could be over-represented by cDNA sequencing. TCRB CDR3 length was moderately but significantly reduced in all four CD4+ subsets of Type 1 diabetes patients.

It was via CD45RO/CCR7/CD25/CD127/CD95/CD27 that CD4+ naive, central memory, regulatory and stem cell-like memory cells were sorted. This clone turned up a few times. Antigen: not known. The study reverse transcribed the entire isolated RNA, so it sequenced expressed TCRB transcripts. Some clones are missing from TCRdb's copy, which holds only in-frame ones; the method was immunoSEQ multiplex PCR. This table has about 740,000 clones, about an eighth appearing once. V is TRBV7-2 and J is TRBJ1-4, with D perhaps matching TRBD1 (5 bases). The sequencing sample was made of naive CD4+ T cells from blood. The clonotype comes from a man aged 18 to 30 with type 1 diabetes. CDR3 loop: CASSPPGGEKLFF. In nucleotides, the CDR3 is TGTGCCAGCAGCCCGCCGGGGGGTGAAAAACTGTTTTTT.